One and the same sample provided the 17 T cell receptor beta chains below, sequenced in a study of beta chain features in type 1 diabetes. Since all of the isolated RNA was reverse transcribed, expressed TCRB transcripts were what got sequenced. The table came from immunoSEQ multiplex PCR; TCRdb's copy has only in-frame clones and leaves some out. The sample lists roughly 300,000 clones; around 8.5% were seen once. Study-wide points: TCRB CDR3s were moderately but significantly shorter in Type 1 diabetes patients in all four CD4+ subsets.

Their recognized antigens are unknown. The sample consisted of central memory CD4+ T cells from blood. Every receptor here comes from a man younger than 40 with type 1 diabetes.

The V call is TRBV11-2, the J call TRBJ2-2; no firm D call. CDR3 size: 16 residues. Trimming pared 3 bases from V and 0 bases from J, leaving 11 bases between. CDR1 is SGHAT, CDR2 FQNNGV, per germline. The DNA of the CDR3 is TGTGCCAGCAGCTTCAACGTTGCCGCGAACACCGGGGAGCTGTTTTTT. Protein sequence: CASSFNVAANTGELFF.

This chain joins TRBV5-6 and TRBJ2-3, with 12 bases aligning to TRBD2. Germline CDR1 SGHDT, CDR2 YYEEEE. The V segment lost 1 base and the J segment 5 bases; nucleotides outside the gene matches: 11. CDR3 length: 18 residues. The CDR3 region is CASSLLGASGGARDTQYF. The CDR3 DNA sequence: TGTGCCAGCAGCTTGCTAGGGGCTAGCGGGGGGGCAAGAGATACGCAGTATTTT.

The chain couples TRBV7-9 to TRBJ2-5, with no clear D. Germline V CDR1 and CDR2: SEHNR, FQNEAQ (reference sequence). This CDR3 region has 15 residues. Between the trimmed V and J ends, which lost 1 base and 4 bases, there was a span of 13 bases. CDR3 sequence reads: CASSLVPLKGETQYF. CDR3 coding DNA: TGTGCCAGCAGCTTAGTACCGCTTAAAGGAGAGACCCAGTACTTC. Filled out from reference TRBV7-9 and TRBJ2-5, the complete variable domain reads DTGVSQNPRHKITKRGQNVTFRCDPISEHNRLYWYRQTLGQGPEFLTYFQNEAQLEKSRLLSDRFSAERPKGSFSTLEIQRTEQGDSAMYLCASSLVPLKGETQYFGPGTRLLVL.

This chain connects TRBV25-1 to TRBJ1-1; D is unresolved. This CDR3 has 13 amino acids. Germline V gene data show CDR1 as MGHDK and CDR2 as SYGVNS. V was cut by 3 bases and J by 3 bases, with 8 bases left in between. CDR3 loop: CASSDRYDTEAFF. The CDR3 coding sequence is TGTGCCAGCAGTGACAGGTACGACACTGAAGCTTTCTTT.

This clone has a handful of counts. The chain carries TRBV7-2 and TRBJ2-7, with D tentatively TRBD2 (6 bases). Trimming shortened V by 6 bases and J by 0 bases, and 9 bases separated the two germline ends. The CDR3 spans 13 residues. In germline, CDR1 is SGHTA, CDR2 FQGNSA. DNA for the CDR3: TGTGCCAGCAGTTATAGCGGCTCCTACGAGCAGTACTTC. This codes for CASSYSGSYEQYF.

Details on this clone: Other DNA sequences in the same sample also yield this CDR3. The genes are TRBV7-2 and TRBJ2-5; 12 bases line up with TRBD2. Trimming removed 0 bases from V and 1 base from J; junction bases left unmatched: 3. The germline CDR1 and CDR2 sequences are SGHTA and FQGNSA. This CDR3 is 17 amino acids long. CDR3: CASSLAGLAGFQETQYF. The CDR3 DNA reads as TGTGCCAGCAGCTTAGCGGGACTAGCGGGTTTCCAAGAGACCCAGTACTTC.

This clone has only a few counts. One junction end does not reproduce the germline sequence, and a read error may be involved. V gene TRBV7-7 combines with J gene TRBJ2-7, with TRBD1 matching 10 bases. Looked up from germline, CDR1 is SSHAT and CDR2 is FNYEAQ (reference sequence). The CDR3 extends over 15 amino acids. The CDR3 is CASSPGQGIGYEQYF. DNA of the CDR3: TGTGCTAGCAGCCCGGGACAGGGGATAGGATACGAGCAGTACTTC.

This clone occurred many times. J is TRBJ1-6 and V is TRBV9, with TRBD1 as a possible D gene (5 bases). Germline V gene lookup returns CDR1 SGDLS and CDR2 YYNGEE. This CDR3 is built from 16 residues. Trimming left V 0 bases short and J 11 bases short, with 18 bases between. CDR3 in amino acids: CASSVEAGPSGPPLHF. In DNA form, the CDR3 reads TGTGCCAGCAGCGTAGAAGCGGGACCTTCCGGACCACCCCTCCACTTT. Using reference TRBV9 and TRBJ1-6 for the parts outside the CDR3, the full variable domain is DSGVTQTPKHLITATGQRVTLRCSPRSGDLSVYWYQQSLDQGLQFLIQYYNGEERAKGNILERFSAQQFPDLHSELNLSSLELGDSALYFCASSVEAGPSGPPLHFGNGTRLTVT.

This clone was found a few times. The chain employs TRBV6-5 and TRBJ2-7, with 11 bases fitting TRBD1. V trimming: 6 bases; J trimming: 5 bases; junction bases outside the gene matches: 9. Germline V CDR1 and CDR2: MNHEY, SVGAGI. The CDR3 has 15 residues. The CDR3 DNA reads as TGTGCCAGCAGCACCGGACAGGGGGCTTTACACGAGCAGTACTTC. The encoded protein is CASSTGQGALHEQYF.

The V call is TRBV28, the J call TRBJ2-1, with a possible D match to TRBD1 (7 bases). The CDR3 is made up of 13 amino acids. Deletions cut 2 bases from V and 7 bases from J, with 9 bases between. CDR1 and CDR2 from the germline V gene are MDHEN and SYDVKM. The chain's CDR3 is CASSLPGGNEQFF. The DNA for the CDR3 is TGTGCCAGCAGTTTACCAGGGGGGAATGAGCAGTTCTTC. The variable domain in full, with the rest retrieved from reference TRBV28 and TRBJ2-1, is DVKVTQSSRYLVKRTGEKVFLECVQDMDHENMFWYRQDPGLGLRLIYFSYDVKMKEKGDIPEGYSVSREKKERFSLILESASTNQTSMYLCASSLPGGNEQFFGPGTRLTVL.

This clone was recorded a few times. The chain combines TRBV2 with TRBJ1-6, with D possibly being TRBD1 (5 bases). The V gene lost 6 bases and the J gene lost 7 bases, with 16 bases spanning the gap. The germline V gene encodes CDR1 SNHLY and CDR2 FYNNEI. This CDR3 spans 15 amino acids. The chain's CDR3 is CASRVKSGTNSPLHF. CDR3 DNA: TGTGCCAGCAGGGTCAAGTCAGGGACCAATTCACCCCTCCACTTT.

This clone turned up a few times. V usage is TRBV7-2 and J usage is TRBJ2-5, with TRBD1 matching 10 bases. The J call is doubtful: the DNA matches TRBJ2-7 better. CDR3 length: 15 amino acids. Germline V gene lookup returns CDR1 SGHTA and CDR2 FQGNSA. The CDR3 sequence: CASSSFGTGAYEQYF. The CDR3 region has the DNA TGTGCCAGCAGCTCCTTTGGGACAGGGGCCTACGAGCAGTACTTC.

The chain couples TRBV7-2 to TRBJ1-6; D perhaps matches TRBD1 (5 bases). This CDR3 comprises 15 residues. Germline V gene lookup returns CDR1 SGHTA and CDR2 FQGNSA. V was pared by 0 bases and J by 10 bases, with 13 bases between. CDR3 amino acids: CASSLAMQGDSPLHF. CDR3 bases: TGTGCCAGCAGCTTAGCGATGCAGGGAGACTCACCCCTCCACTTT.

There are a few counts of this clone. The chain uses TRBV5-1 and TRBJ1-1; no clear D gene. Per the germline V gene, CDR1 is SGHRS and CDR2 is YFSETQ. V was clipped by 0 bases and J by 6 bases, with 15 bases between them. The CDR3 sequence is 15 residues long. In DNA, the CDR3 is TGCGCCAGCAGCTTGGATAACTCCCTCGCCGCTGAAGCTTTCTTT. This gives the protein CASSLDNSLAAEAFF.

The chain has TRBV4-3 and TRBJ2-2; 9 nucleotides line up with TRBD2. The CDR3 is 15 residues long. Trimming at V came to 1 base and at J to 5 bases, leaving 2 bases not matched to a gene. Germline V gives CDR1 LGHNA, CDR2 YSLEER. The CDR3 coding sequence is TGCGCCAGCAGCCAAGGACTAGCGGAGACCGGGGAGCTGTTTTTT. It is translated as CASSQGLAETGELFF.

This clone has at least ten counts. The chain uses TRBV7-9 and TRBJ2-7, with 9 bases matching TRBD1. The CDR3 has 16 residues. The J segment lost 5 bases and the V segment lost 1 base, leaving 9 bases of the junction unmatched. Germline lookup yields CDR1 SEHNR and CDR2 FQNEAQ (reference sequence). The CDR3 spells CASSLGTGAREHEQYF. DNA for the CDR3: TGTGCCAGCAGCTTAGGGACAGGGGCCCGGGAGCACGAGCAGTACTTC.

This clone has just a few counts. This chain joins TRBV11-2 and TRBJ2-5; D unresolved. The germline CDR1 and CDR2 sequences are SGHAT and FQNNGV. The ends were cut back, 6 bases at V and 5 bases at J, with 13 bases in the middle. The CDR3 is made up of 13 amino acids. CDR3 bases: TGTGCCAGCAGTAATCCGGCGTGGGAGACCCAGTACTTC. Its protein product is CASSNPAWETQYF.